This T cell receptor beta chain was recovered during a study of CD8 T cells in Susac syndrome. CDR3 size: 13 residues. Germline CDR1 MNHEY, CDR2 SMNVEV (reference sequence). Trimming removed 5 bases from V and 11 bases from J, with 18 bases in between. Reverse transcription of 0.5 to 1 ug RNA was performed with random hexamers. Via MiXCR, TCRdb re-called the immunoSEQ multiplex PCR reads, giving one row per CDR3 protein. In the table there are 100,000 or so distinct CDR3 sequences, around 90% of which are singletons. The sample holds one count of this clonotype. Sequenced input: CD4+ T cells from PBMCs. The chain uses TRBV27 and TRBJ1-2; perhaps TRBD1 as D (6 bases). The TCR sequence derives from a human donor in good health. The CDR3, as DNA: TGTGCCAGCAGTCCCGGGACACATCTAACTTACACCTTC. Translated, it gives CASSPGTHLTYTF.